This T cell receptor (beta chain) stems from a study of CD8+ T cells in alopecia areata. Study background: Patients in the treated group were given tofacitinib by mouth, 5 to 10 mg twice a day. Findings and limits, study-wide: Elevated clonality characterized lesional scalp relative to normal scalp, particularly in alopecia totalis/universalis.

On this clone: Antigen specificity is unknown. In the same sample, other DNA sequences code for this CDR3.

Alopecia areata patients had lesional scalp punch biopsies and peripheral blood taken from them. It was from PBMCs that CD4+ and CD8+ T cells were sorted. Following RNA extraction, reverse transcription yielded cDNA that acted as the sequencing template. The table came from immunoSEQ multiplex PCR; TCRdb's copy has only in-frame clones and leaves some out. This table has under 250,000 clones, roughly 57% appearing once. V lost 0 bases to trimming and J lost 4 bases, with 7 bases between them. The germline V gene has CDR1 SGHRS and CDR2 YFSETQ. CDR3 length equals 13 residues. The specimen comprised CD4+ T cells sorted from blood, sampled at week 0. The chain is built from TRBV5-1 and TRBJ2-5; D is undetermined. The receptor comes from a human donor with alopecia areata. The CDR3 DNA is TGCGCCAGCAGCTTGGGACAAGGAGAGACCCAGTACTTC. Amino acids: CASSLGQGETQYF.